This TCR beta chain originates from a study of blood T cell repertoires in COVID-19. Study as a whole: Nucleic acid was either cDNA or gDNA, and it came from T cells, B-cell-depleted T cells, or PBMCs.

Libraries were prepared by immunoSEQ multiplex PCR; TCRdb keeps only in-frame clonotypes and omits some of them. Of 250,000 to 350,000 clones in the sample, about nine tenths were seen once. V trimming: 4 bases; J trimming: 3 bases; junction bases outside the gene matches: 9. Germline-derived CDR1 and CDR2 are SGHNT and YYREEE (reference sequence). This CDR3 region has 17 residues. The receptor was isolated from a woman between 18 and 30 years old who had recovered from COVID-19. The sample taken for sequencing was PBMCs or T cells enriched from blood (not recorded which). The rearrangement links TRBV5-4 to TRBJ2-1, with TRBD2 matching 11 bases. CDR3 nucleotides: TGTGCCAGCAGCACAGGAGCACTAGCGGGAGACTACAATGAGCAGTTCTTC. Translating gives CASSTGALAGDYNEQFF.